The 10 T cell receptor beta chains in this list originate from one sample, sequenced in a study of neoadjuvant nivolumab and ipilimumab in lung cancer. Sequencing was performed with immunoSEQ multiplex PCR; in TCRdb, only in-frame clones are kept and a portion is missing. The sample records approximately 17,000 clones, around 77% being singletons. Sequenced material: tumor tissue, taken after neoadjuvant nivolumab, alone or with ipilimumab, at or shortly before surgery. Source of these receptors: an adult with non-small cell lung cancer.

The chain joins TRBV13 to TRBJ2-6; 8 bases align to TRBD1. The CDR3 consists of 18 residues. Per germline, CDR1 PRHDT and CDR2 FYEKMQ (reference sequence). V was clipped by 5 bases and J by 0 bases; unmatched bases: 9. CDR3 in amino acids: CASSPPAGTGSGANVLTF. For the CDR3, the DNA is TGTGCCAGCAGCCCTCCGGCAGGGACAGGCTCTGGGGCCAACGTCCTGACTTTC.

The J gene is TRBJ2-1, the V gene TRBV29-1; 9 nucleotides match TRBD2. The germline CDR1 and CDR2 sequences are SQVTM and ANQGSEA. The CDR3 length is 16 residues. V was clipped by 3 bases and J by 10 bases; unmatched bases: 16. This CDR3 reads CSVDGGKLAGAREQFF. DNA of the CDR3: TGCAGCGTTGACGGAGGGAAGTTAGCGGGGGCACGGGAGCAGTTCTTC.

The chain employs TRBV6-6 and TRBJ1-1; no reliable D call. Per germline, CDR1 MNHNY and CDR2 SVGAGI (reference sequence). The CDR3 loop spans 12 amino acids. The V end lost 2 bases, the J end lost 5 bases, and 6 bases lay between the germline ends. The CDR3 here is CASSYGQTEAFF. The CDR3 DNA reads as TGTGCCAGCAGTTACGGGCAGACTGAAGCTTTCTTT.

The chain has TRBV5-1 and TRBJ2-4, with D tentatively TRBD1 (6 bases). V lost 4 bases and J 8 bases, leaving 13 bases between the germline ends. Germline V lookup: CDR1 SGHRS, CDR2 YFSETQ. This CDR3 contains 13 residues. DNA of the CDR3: TGCGCCAGCAGCACAGGGCCCCGGGACATTCAGTACTTC. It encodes CASSTGPRDIQYF.

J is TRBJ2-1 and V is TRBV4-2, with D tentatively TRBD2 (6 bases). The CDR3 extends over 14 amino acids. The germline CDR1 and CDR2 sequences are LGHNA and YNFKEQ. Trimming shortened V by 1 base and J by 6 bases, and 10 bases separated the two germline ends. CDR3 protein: CASSQARGSNEQFF. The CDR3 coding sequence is TGTGCCAGCAGCCAAGCACGGGGGAGCAATGAGCAGTTCTTC.

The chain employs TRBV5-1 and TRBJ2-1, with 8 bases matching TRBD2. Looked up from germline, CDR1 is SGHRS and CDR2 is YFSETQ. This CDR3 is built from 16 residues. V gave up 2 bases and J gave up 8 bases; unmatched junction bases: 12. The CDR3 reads CASSLGRLRGEDEQFF. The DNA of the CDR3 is TGCGCCAGCAGCTTAGGAAGGCTGCGGGGGGAAGATGAGCAGTTCTTC.

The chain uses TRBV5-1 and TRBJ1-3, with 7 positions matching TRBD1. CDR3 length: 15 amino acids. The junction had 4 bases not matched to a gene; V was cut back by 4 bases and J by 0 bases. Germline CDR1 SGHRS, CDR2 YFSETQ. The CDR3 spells CASSLGTASGNTIYF. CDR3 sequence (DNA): TGCGCCAGCAGCCTGGGGACAGCCTCTGGAAACACCATATATTTT.

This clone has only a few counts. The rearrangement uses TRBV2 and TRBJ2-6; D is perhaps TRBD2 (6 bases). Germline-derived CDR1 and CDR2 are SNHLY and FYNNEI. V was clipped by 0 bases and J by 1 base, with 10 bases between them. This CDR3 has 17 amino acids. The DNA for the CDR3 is TGTGCCAGCAGTGAAGCGCTTCTAGCGTCTGGGGCCAACGTCCTGACTTTC. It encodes CASSEALLASGANVLTF. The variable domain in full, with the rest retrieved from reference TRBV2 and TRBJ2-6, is EPEVTQTPSHQVTQMGQEVILRCVPISNHLYFYWYRQILGQKVEFLVSFYNNEISEKSEIFDDQFSVERPDGSNFTLKIRSTKLEDSAMYFCASSEALLASGANVLTFGAGSRLTVL.

CDR3 residues: CASSEATGAGELFF. The CDR3 nucleotides read TGCGCCAGCAGCGAAGCTACAGGGGCCGGGGAGCTGTTTTTT. The chain has TRBV5-1 and TRBJ2-2, with 7 positions matching TRBD1. Germline V gene sequence: CDR1 SGHRS, CDR2 YFSETQ. With 4 bases clipped from V and 6 bases from J, the junction kept 6 bases outside the gene matches. The CDR3 spans 14 residues.

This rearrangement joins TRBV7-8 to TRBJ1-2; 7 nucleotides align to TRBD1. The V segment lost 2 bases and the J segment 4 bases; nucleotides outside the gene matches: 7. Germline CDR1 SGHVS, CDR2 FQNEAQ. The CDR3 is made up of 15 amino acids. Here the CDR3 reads CASSLQGGESYGYTF. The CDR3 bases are TGTGCCAGCAGCTTACAGGGGGGGGAAAGCTATGGCTACACCTTC.